This T cell receptor (beta chain) originates from a study of T cell responses to AZD1222 COVID-19 vaccine. The CDR3 has 9 amino acids. The V segment lost 6 bases and the J segment 14 bases; nucleotides outside the gene matches: 4. Germline V gene sequence: CDR1 DFQATT, CDR2 SNEGSKA (reference sequence). Study-level results: In a largely white British group with more females than males, clonal diversity was possibly underestimated. A rise in Spike-specific TCR breadth and depth followed two AZD1222 doses. Among spike-specific TCRs, nearly half reportedly target unmutated variant regions.

As regards this clone: Its target is not known.

The protocol was immunoSEQ multiplex PCR, while the TCRdb copy is restricted to in-frame clones and leaves out a portion. The profile shows under 200,000 clones, around 94% of them singletons. V is TRBV20-1 and J is TRBJ2-1; 7 bases match TRBD2. The sequence was collected from an adult in good health. This material consisted of peripheral blood, taken on day 0 of AZD1222 vaccination. The CDR3 DNA follows: TGCAGTGCCGGACTAGGAAAGTTCTTC. This codes for CSAGLGKFF.